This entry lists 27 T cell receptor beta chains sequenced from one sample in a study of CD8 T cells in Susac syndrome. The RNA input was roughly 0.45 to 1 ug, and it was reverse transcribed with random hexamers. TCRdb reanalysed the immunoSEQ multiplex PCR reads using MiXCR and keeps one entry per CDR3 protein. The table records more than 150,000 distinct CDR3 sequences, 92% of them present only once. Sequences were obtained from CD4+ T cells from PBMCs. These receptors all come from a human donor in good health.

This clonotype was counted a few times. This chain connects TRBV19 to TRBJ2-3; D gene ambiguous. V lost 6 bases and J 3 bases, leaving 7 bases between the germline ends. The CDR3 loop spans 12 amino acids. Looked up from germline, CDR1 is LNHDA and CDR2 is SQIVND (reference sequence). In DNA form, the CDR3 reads TGTGCCAGTAGCCAGCAAACAGATACGCAGTATTTT. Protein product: CASSQQTDTQYF. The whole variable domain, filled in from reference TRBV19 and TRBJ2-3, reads DGGITQSPKYLFRKEGQNVTLSCEQNLNHDAMYWYRQDPGQGLRLIYYSQIVNDFQKGDIAEGYSVSREKKESFPLTVTSAQKNPTAFYLCASSQQTDTQYFGPGTRLTVL.

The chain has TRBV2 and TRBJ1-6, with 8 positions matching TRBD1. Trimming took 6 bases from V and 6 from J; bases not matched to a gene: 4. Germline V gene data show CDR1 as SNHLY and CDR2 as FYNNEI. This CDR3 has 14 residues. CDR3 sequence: CASSFDRGNSPLHF. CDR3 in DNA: TGTGCCAGCAGCTTCGACAGGGGTAATTCACCCCTCCACTTT.

For the CDR3, the DNA is TGTGCCAGCTCACCGGACAATCCTGGAAACACCATATATTTT. Translating it yields CASSPDNPGNTIYF. The chain employs TRBV18 and TRBJ1-3, with D possibly being TRBD1 (5 bases). The CDR3 consists of 14 residues. V shed 3 bases and J shed 2 bases, with 8 bases lying between them. The germline V gene encodes CDR1 KGHSH and CDR2 LQKENI.

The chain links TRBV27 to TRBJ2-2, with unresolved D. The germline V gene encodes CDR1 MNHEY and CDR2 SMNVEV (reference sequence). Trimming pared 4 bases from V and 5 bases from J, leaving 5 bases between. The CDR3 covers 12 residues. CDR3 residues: CASSWRTGELFF. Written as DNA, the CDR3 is TGTGCCAGCAGTTGGCGTACCGGGGAGCTGTTTTTT.

CDR3 nucleotide sequence: TGCAGCGCCGAGGGGACAGGTCCTTTGTTCTTC. Translating gives CSAEGTGPLFF. The chain carries TRBV29-1 and TRBJ2-1; 8 positions agree with TRBD1. The V and J ends lost 7 bases and 15 bases, in that order; junction bases with no gene match: 11. There are 11 residues in the CDR3. The germline CDR1 and CDR2 sequences are SQVTM and ANQGSEA.

DNA for the CDR3: TGTGCCACCAGGGGAGGGGGGCATTCACCCCTCCACTTT. Encoded protein: CATRGGGHSPLHF. V and J are TRBV6-5 and TRBJ1-6; possibly TRBD1 for D (6 bases). CDR3 length: 13 residues. V lost 10 bases and J lost 8, with 15 bases in between. The V gene's germline CDR1 is MNHEY and CDR2 SVGAGI.

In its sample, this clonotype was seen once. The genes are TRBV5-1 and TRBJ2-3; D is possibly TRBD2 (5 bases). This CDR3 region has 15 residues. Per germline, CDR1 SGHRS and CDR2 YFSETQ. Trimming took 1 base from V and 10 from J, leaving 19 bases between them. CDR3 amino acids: CASSLIPSSPASQYF. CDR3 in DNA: TGCGCCAGCAGCTTGATACCTAGCAGCCCGGCATCGCAGTATTTT. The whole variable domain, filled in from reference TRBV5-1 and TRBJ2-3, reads KAGVTQTPRYLIKTRGQQVTLSCSPISGHRSVSWYQQTPGQGLQFLFEYFSETQRNKGNFPGRFSGRQFSNSRSEMNVSTLELGDSALYLCASSLIPSSPASQYFGPGTRLTVL.

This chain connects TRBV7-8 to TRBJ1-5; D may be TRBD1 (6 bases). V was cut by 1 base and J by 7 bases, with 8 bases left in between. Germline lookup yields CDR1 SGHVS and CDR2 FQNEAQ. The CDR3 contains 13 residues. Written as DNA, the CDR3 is TGTGCCAGCAGCTTAGACAGGGTCCAGCCCCAGCATTTT. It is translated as CASSLDRVQPQHF.

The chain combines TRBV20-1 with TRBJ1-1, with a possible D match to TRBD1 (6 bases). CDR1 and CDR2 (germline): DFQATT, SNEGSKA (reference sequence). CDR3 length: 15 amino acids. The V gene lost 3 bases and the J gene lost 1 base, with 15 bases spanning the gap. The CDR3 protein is CSASLGGLGNTEAFF. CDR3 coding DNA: TGCAGTGCTAGCTTAGGGGGGCTTGGGAACACTGAAGCTTTCTTT.

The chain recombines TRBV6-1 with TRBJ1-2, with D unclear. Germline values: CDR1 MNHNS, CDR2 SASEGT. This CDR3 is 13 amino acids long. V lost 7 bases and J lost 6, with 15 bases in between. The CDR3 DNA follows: TGTGCCAGCACCCCGAGTTGGATAGATGGCTACACCTTC. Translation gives CASTPSWIDGYTF.

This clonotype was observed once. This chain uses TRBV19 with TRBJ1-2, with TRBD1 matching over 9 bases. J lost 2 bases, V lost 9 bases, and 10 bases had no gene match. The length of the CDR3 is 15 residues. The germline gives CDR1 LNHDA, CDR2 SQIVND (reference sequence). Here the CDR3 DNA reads TGTGCCAGCAAACCGGGACAGGGCGCAAACTATGGCTACACCTTC. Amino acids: CASKPGQGANYGYTF.

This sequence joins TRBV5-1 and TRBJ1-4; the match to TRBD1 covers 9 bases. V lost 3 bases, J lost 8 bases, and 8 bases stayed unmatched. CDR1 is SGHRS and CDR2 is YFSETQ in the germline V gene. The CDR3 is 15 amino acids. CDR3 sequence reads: CASSYIGTGQEKLFF. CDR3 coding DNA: TGCGCCAGCAGCTATATTGGGACAGGGCAGGAAAAACTGTTTTTT.

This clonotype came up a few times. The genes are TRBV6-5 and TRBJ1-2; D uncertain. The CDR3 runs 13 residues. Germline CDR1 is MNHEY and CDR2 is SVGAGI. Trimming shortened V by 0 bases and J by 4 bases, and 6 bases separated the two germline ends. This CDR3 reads CASSYSRGYGYTF. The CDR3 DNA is TGTGCCAGCAGTTACTCGCGGGGCTATGGCTACACCTTC.

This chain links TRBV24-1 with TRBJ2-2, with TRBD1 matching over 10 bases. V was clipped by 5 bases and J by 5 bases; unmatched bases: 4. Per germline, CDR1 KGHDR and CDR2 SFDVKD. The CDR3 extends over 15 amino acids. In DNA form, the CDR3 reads TGTGCCACCAGTGGGTGGACAGGGGGAACCGGGGAGCTGTTTTTT. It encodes CATSGWTGGTGELFF.

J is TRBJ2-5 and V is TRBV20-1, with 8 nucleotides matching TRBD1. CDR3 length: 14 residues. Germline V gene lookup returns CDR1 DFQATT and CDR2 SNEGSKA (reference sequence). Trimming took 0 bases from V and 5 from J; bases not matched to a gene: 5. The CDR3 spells CSARDRGHWETQYF. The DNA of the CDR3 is TGCAGTGCTAGAGACAGGGGGCATTGGGAGACCCAGTACTTC.

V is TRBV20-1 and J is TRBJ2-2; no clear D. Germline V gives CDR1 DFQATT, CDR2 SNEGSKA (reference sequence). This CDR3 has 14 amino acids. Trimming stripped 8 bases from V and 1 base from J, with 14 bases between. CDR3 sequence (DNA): TGCAGTTCTCCCGGGCAGATGAACACCGGGGAGCTGTTTTTT. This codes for CSSPGQMNTGELFF.

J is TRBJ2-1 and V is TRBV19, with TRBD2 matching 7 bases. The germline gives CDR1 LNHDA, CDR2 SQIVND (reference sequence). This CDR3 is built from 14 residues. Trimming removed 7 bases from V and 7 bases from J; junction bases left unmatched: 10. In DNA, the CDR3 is TGTGCCAGTAATCTGAATAGCGGGCGGAATGAGCAGTTCTTC. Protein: CASNLNSGRNEQFF.

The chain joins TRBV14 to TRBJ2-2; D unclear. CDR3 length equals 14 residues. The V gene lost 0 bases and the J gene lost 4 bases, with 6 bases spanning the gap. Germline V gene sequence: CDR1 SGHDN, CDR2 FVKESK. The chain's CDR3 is CASSQDLGTGELFF. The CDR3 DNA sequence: TGTGCCAGCAGCCAAGACCTGGGCACCGGGGAGCTGTTTTTT.

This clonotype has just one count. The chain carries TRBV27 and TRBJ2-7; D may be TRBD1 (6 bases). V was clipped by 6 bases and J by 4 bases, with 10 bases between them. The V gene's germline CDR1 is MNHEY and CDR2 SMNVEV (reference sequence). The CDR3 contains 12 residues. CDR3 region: CASRSQGYEQYF. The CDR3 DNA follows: TGTGCCAGCAGATCACAGGGTTACGAGCAGTACTTC.

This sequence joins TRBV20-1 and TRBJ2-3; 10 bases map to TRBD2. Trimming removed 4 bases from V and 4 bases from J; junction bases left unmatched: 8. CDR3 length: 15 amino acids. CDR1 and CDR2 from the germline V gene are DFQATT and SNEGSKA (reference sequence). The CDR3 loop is CSANDPSGGADTQYF. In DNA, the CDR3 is TGCAGTGCTAACGACCCTAGCGGGGGTGCAGATACGCAGTATTTT.

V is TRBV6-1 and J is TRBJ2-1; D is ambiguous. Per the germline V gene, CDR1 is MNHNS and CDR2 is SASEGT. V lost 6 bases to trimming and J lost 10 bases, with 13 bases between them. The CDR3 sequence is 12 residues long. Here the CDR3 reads CASRRTRDEQFF. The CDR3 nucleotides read TGTGCCAGCAGGAGAACGAGAGACGAGCAGTTCTTC.

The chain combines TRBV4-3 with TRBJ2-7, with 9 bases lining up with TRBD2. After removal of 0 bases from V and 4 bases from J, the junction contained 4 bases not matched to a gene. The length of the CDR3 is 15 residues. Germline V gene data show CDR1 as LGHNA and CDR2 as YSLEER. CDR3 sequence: CASSQERGGQYEQYF. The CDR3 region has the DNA TGCGCCAGCAGCCAAGAGCGGGGGGGCCAATACGAGCAGTACTTC.

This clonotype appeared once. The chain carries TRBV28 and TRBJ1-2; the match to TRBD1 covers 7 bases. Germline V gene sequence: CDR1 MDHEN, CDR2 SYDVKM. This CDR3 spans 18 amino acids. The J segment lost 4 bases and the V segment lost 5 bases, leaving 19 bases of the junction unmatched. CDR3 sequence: CASSPVRGQFSAGYGYTF. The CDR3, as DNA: TGTGCCAGCAGTCCGGTCCGGGGACAGTTCTCAGCGGGCTATGGCTACACCTTC.

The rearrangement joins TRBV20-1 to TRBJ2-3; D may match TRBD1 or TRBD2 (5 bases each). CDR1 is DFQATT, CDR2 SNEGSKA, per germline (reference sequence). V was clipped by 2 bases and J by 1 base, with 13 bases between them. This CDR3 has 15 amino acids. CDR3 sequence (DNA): TGCAGTGCTAGATCGGCTCAGGGACGCACAGATACGCAGTATTTT. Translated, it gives CSARSAQGRTDTQYF.

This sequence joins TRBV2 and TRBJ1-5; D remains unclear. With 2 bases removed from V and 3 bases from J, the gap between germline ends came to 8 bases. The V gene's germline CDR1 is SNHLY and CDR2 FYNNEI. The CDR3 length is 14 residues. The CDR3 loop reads CASSENSHNQPQHF. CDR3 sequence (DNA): TGTGCCAGCAGTGAAAACAGCCACAATCAGCCCCAGCATTTT.

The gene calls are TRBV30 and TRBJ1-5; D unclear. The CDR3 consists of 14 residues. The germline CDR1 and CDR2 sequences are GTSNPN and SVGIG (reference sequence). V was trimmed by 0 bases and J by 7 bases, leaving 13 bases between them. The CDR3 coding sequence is TGTGCCTGGAGTGTACCTGGGATATGGCAGCCCCAGCATTTT. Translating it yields CAWSVPGIWQPQHF.

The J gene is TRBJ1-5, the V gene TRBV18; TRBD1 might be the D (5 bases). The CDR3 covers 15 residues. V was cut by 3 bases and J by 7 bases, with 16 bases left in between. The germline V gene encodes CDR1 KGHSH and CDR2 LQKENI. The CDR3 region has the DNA TGTGCCAGCTCACCCTATTCCAGGGTAGAACAGCCCCAGCATTTT. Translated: CASSPYSRVEQPQHF. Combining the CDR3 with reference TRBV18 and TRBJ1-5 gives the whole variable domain NAGVMQNPRHLVRRRGQEARLRCSPMKGHSHVYWYRQLPEEGLKFMVYLQKENIIDESGMPKERFSAEFPKEGPSILRIQQVVRGDSAAYFCASSPYSRVEQPQHFGDGTRLSIL.